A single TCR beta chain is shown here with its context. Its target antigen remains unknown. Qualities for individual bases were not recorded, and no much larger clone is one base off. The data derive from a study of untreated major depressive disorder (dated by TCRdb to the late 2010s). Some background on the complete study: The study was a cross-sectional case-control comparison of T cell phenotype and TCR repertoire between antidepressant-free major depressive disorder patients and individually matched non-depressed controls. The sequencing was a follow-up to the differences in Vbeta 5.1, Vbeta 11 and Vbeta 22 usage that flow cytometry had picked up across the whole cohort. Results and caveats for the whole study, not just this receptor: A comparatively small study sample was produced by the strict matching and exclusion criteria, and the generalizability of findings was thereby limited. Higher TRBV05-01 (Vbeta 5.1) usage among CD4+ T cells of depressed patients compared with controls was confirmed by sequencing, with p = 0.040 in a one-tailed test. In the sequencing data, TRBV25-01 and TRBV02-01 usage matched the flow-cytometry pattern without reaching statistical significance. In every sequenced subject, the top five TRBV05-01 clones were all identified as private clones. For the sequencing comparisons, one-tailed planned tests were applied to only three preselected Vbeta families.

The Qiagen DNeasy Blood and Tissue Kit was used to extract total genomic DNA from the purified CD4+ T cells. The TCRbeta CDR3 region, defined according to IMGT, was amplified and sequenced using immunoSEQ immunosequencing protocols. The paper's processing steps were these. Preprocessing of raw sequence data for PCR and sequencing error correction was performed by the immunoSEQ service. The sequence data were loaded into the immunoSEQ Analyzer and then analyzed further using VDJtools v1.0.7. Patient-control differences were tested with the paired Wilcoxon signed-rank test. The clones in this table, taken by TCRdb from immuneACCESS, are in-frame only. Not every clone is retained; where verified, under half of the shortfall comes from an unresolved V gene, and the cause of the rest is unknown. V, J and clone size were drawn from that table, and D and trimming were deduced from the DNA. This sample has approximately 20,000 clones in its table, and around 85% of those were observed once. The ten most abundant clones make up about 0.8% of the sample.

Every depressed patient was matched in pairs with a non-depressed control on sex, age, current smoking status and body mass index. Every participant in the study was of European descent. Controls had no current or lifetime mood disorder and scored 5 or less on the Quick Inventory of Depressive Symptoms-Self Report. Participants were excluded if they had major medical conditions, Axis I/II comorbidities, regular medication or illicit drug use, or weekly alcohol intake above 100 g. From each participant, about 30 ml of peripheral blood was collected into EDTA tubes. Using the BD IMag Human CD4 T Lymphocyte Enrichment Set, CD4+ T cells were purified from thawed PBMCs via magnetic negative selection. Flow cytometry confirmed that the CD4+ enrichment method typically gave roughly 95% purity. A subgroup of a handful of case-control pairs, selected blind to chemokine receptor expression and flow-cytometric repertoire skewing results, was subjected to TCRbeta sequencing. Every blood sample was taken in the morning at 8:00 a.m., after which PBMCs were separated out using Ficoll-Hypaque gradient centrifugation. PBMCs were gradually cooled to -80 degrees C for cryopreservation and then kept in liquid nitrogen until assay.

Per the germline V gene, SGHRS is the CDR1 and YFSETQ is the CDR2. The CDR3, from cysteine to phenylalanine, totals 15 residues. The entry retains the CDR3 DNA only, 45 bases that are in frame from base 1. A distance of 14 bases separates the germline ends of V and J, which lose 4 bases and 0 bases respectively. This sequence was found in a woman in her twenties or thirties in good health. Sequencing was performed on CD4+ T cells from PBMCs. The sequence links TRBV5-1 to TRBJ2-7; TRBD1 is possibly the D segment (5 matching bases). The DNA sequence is TGCGCCAGCAGCCTAGACAGTCAGCTCTCCTACGAGCAGTACTTC. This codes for CASSLDSQLSYEQYF.